The clone carrying this T cell receptor (beta chain) was seen a handful of times. The source of the sample is a study of early T cells in non-severe SARS-CoV-2 infection. Between the trimmed V and J ends, which lost 3 bases and 6 bases, there was a span of 12 bases. The CDR3 runs to 14 residues. Individual cDNA molecules were tagged with unique molecular identifiers. TCRdb fed the 5' RACE reads into MiXCR, producing one record per CDR3 protein. The sample consists of 61,000 or so distinct CDR3 sequences, about 11% of them appearing once. Sequencing was performed on whole blood, taken at baseline. J is TRBJ2-4 and V is TRBV12-3 or TRBV12-4; D possibly matches TRBD1 or TRBD2 (5 bases each). This clonotype was sampled from an adult who was a healthcare worker with PCR-confirmed SARS-CoV-2 infection or an uninfected control (not recorded which). The donor label of this sample is uncertain. The CDR3 DNA reads as TGTGCCAGCAGTTTGGGGGAGATGGGAAACATTCAGTACTTC. Its protein is CASSLGEMGNIQYF.